Presented here are 5 T cell receptor beta chains from one specimen sequenced in a study of response to subunit inactivated influenza vaccine. TCRdb called the RT-PCR reads again in MiXCR, with one record for every CDR3 protein. The repertoire holds about 500,000 distinct CDR3 sequences, more than 15% seen once, with less than 4% in the top ten. The source material was CD4+ T cells sorted from PBMCs, sampled around 25 months after vaccination. Every receptor here comes from a man in his fifties or sixties who received an inactivated influenza vaccine.

The chain couples TRBV7-9 to TRBJ2-5; TRBD2 is a possible D gene (6 bases). This CDR3 spans 14 amino acids. Germline V gene sequence: CDR1 SEHNR, CDR2 FQNEAQ (reference sequence). Trimming shortened V by 2 bases and J by 1 base, and 8 bases separated the two germline ends. The CDR3 DNA sequence: TGTGCCAGCAGCTTAATGACTAGCCAAGAGACCCAGTACTTC. Translation gives CASSLMTSQETQYF.

The table lists this clonotype with a few counts. V is TRBV6-2 or TRBV6-3 and J is TRBJ2-3, with D perhaps TRBD1 (6 bases). Germline V gene data show CDR1 as MNHEY and CDR2 as SVGEGT. The CDR3 spans 17 residues. V dropped 4 bases and J dropped 1 base, with 18 bases sitting between them. CDR3 protein: CASSWGPLDRRTDTQYF. The DNA for the CDR3 is TGTGCCAGCAGTTGGGGGCCTCTGGACAGACGCACAGATACGCAGTATTTT.

This clonotype was seen a few times. The chain combines TRBV6-5 with TRBJ2-2; 13 bases map to TRBD2. The CDR3 contains 16 residues. CDR1 is MNHEY and CDR2 is SVGAGI in the germline V gene. V lost 4 bases, J lost 1 base, and 0 bases stayed unmatched. The chain's CDR3 is CASSWTSGRNTGELFF. As DNA, the CDR3 is TGTGCCAGCAGTTGGACTAGCGGGAGGAACACCGGGGAGCTGTTTTTT.

This clonotype was found a few times. V and J are TRBV25-1 and TRBJ2-3, with D maybe TRBD2 (6 bases). The CDR3 covers 13 residues. Germline CDR1 is MGHDK and CDR2 is SYGVNS. V was cut by 2 bases and J by 8 bases, with 11 bases left in between. Here the CDR3 reads CASSEGGAFTQYF. CDR3 DNA: TGTGCCAGCAGTGAAGGAGGGGCGTTTACGCAGTATTTT.

This clonotype has more than one count but fewer than ten. This chain connects TRBV2 to TRBJ2-4, with TRBD2 as a possible D gene (5 bases). V lost 3 bases, J lost 3 bases, and 12 bases lay in between. In germline, CDR1 is SNHLY, CDR2 FYNNEI. This CDR3 has 15 residues. CDR3 residues: CASSDSVSVKNIQYF. In DNA, the CDR3 is TGTGCCAGCAGTGATAGCGTTTCGGTCAAAAACATTCAGTACTTC.